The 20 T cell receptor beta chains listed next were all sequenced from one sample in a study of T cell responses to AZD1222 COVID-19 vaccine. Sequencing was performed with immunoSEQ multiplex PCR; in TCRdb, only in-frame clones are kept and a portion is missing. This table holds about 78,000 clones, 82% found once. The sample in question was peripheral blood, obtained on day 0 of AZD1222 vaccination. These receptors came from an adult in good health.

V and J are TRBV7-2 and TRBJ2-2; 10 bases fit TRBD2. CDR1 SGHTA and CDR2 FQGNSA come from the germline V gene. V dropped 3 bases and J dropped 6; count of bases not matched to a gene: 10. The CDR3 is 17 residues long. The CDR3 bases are TGTGCCAGCAGCTTCAACCTAGCGGGGGTTTGGTCCGGGGAGCTGTTTTTT. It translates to CASSFNLAGVWSGELFF.

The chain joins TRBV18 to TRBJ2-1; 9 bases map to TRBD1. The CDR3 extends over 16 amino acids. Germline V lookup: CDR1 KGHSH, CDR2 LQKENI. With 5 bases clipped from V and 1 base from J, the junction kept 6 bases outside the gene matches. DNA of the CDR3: TGTGCCAGCTCAGGAGGGACAGGGAGTTCCTACAATGAGCAGTTCTTC. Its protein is CASSGGTGSSYNEQFF.

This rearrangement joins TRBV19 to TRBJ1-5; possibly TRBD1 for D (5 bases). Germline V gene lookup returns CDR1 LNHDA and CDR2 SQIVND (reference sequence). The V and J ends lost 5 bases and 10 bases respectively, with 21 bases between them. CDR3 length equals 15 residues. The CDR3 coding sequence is TGTGCCAGTAGTGTCACAGGAACTACGAATCGCCCCCAGCATTTT. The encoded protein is CASSVTGTTNRPQHF.

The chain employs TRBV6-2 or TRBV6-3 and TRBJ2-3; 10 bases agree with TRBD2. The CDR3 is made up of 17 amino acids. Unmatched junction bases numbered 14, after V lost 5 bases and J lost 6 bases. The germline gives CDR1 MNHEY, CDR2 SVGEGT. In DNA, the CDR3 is TGTGCCAGCAGTGGCTTTCCGAAGCGGGGGGGCGCGGATACGCAGTATTTT. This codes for CASSGFPKRGGADTQYF.

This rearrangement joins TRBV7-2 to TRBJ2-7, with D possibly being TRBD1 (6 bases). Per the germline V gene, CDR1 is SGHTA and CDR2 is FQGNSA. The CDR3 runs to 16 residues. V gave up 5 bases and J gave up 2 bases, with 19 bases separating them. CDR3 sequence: CASSRDGGQATYEQYF. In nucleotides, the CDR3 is TGTGCCAGCAGCAGAGATGGGGGACAAGCGACCTACGAGCAGTACTTC.

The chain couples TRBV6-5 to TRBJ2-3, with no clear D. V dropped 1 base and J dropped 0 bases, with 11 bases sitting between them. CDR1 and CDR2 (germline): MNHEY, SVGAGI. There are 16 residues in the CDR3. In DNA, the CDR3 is TGTGCCAGCAGTTACTTTCCGGGTCCAAGCACAGATACGCAGTATTTT. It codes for CASSYFPGPSTDTQYF.

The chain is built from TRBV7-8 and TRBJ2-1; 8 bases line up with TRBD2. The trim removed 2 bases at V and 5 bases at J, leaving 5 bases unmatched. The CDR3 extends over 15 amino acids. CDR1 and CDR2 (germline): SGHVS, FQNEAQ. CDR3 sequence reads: CASSLREGRHNEQFF. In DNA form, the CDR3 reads TGTGCCAGCAGCTTACGGGAGGGCCGTCACAATGAGCAGTTCTTC.

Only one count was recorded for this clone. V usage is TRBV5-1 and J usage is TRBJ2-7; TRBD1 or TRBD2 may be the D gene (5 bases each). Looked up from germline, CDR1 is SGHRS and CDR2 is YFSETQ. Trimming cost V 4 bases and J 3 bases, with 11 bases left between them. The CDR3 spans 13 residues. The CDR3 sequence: CASSGRDRYEQYF. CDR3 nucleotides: TGCGCCAGCAGCGGACGGGACCGCTACGAGCAGTACTTC. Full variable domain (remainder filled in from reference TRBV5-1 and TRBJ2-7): KAGVTQTPRYLIKTRGQQVTLSCSPISGHRSVSWYQQTPGQGLQFLFEYFSETQRNKGNFPGRFSGRQFSNSRSEMNVSTLELGDSALYLCASSGRDRYEQYFGPGTRLTVT.

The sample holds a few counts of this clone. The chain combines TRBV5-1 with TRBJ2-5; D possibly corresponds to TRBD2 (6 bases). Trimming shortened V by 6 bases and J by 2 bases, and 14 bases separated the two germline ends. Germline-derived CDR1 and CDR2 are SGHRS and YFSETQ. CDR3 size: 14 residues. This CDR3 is CASKREAEQETQYF. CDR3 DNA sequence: TGCGCCAGCAAAAGGGAGGCGGAGCAAGAGACCCAGTACTTC. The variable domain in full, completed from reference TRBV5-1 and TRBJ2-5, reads KAGVTQTPRYLIKTRGQQVTLSCSPISGHRSVSWYQQTPGQGLQFLFEYFSETQRNKGNFPGRFSGRQFSNSRSEMNVSTLELGDSALYLCASKREAEQETQYFGPGTRLLVL.

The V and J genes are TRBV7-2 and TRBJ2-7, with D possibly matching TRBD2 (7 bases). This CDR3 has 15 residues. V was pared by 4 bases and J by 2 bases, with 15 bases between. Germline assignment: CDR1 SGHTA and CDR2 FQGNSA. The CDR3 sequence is CASSSRGGGPYEQYF. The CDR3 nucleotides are TGTGCCAGCAGCTCTAGGGGGGGCGGGCCCTACGAGCAGTACTTC.

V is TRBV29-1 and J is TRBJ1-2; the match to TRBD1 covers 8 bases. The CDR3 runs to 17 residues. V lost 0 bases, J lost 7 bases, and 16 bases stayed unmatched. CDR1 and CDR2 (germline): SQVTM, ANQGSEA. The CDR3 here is CSVEDRRQGRQVGGYTF. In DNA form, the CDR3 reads TGCAGCGTTGAAGATCGGCGACAGGGGCGACAGGTCGGTGGCTACACCTTC.

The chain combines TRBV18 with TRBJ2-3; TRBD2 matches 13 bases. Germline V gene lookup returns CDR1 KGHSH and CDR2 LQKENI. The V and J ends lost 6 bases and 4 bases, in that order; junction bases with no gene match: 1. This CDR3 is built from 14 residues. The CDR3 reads CASSGLAGADTQYF. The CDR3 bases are TGTGCCAGCTCCGGACTAGCGGGAGCAGATACGCAGTATTTT.

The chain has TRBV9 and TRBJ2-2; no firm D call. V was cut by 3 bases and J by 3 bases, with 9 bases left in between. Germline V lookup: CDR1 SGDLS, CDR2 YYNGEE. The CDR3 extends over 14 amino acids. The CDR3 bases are TGTGCCAGCAGCGAAACAGACTACACCGGGGAGCTGTTTTTT. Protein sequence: CASSETDYTGELFF.

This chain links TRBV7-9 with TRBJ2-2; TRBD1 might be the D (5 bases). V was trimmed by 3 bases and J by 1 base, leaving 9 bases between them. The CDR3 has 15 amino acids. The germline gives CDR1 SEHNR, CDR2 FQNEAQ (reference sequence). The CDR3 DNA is TGTGCCAGCAGCTTTAATCAGGGGAACACCGGGGAGCTGTTTTTT. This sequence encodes CASSFNQGNTGELFF.

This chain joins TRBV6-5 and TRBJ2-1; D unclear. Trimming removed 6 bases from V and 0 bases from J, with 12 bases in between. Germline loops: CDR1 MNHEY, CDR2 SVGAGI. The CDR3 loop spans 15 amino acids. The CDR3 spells CASSIQESSYNEQFF. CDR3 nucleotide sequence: TGTGCCAGCAGCATCCAGGAGAGCTCCTACAATGAGCAGTTCTTC.

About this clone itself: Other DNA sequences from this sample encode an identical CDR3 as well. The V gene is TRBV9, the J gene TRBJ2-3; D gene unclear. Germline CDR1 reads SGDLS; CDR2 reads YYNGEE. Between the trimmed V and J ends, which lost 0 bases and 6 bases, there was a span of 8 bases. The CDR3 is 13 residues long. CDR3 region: CASSVVLTDTQYF. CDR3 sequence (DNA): TGTGCCAGCAGCGTAGTGCTAACGGATACGCAGTATTTT.

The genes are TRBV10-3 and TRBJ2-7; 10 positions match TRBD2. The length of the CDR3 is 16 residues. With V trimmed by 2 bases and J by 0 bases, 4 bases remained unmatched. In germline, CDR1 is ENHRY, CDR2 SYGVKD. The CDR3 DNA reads TGTGCCATCAGTGAGCTAGCGGGAGAGATCTCCTACGAGCAGTACTTC. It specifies CAISELAGEISYEQYF.

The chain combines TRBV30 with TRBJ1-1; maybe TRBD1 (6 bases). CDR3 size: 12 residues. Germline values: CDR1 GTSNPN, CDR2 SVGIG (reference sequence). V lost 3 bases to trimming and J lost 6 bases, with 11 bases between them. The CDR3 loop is CAWSPEGAEAFF. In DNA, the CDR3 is TGTGCCTGGAGCCCAGAGGGGGCTGAAGCTTTCTTT. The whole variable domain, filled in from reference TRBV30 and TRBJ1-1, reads SQTIHQWPATLVQPVGSPLSLECTVEGTSNPNLYWYRQAAGRGLQLLFYSVGIGQISSEVPQNLSASRPQDRQFILSSKKLLLSDSGFYLCAWSPEGAEAFFGQGTRLTVV.

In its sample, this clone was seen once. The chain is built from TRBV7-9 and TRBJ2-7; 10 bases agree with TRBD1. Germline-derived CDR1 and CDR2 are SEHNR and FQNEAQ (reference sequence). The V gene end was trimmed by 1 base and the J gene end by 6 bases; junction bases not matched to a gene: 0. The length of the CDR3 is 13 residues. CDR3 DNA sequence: TGTGCCAGCAGCTTAGGGACAGGGGGCGAGCAGTACTTC. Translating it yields CASSLGTGGEQYF.

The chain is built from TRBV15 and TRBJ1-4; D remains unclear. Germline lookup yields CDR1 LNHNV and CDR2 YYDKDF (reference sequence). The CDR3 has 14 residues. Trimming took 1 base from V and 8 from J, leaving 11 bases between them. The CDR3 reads CATSRGQQGEKLFF. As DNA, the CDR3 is TGTGCCACCAGCAGAGGACAACAAGGGGAAAAACTGTTTTTT.